These 23 T cell receptor beta chains were all obtained from the same sample, sequenced in a study of shared clonotypes between healthy human individuals. TCRdb's copy holds only in-frame clones and misses some; the assay was immunoSEQ multiplex PCR. The repertoire includes approximately 1,500,000 clones, approximately 98% of them detected once, and roughly 0.45% sits in the top ten. The sample consisted of naive CD4+ T cells sorted from blood. Documented subset: CD45RA+ positively selected. The receptors were sampled from a man in his thirties or forties in good health.

The chain is built from TRBV7-6 and TRBJ2-1; 7 bases fit TRBD2. Germline V CDR1 and CDR2: SGHVS, FNYEAQ. The CDR3 has 13 amino acids. V gave up 10 bases and J gave up 3 bases; unmatched junction bases: 6. CDR3 nucleotide sequence: TGTGCCACCGGACGGGGGGTCTACAATGAGCAGTTCTTC. This gives the protein CATGRGVYNEQFF. Complete variable domain (other parts from reference TRBV7-6 and TRBJ2-1): GAGVSQSPRYKVTKRGQDVALRCDPISGHVSLYWYRQALGQGPEFLTYFNYEAQQDKSGLPNDRFSAERPEGSISTLTIQRTEQRDSAMYRCATGRGVYNEQFFGPGTRLTVL.

V usage is TRBV7-8 and J usage is TRBJ2-3; 10 positions agree with TRBD2. CDR3 size: 17 residues. Trimming took 5 bases from V and 0 from J; bases not matched to a gene: 8. Germline-derived CDR1 and CDR2 are SGHVS and FQNEAQ. DNA for the CDR3: TGTGCCAGCAGCCCTCTAGCGGGAGCGACTAGCACAGATACGCAGTATTTT. Amino acids: CASSPLAGATSTDTQYF.

The chain couples TRBV30 to TRBJ1-4; D is ambiguous. The CDR3 is 14 residues long. The germline V gene has CDR1 GTSNPN and CDR2 SVGIG (reference sequence). V lost 1 base to trimming and J lost 6 bases, with 12 bases between them. CDR3 coding DNA: TGTGCCTGGAGTGGAGCAAGGGTGGATGAAAAACTGTTTTTT. Its protein is CAWSGARVDEKLFF.

V gene TRBV27 combines with J gene TRBJ2-7; D is possibly TRBD1 (5 bases). This CDR3 has 13 residues. The ends were cut back, 3 bases at V and 6 bases at J, with 12 bases in the middle. Germline V gene lookup returns CDR1 MNHEY and CDR2 SMNVEV (reference sequence). The CDR3 sequence is CASSFRERAEQYF. CDR3 DNA sequence: TGTGCCAGCAGTTTCAGGGAACGGGCCGAGCAGTACTTC.

This sequence joins TRBV10-3 and TRBJ2-3; D is unresolved. There are 15 residues in the CDR3. V dropped 4 bases and J dropped 0 bases, with 11 bases sitting between them. The germline V gene encodes CDR1 ENHRY and CDR2 SYGVKD. The CDR3 bases are TGTGCCATCAGTGGTAGGACCTCTAGCACAGATACGCAGTATTTT. Its protein product is CAISGRTSSTDTQYF.

This chain joins TRBV7-2 and TRBJ2-1; 8 bases align to TRBD1. Germline lookup yields CDR1 SGHTA and CDR2 FQGNSA. This CDR3 is 15 amino acids long. Trimming at V came to 5 bases and at J to 0 bases, leaving 3 bases not matched to a gene. Here the CDR3 DNA reads TGTGCCAGCAGCGGGGACAGGAGCTCCTACAATGAGCAGTTCTTC. It yields the protein CASSGDRSSYNEQFF.

J is TRBJ1-5 and V is TRBV18; maybe TRBD1 (6 bases). Germline V gene sequence: CDR1 KGHSH, CDR2 LQKENI. The CDR3 loop spans 16 amino acids. The V end lost 3 bases, the J end lost 7 bases, and 19 bases lay between the germline ends. The CDR3 DNA follows: TGTGCCAGCTCACCGACGATGGGGGCTAACGGGCAGCCCCAGCATTTT. It codes for CASSPTMGANGQPQHF.

This clone has more than one count but fewer than ten. Distinct nucleotide sequences in the sample also encode this CDR3. The chain recombines TRBV5-6 with TRBJ1-5; D possibly corresponds to TRBD1 (6 bases). The germline gives CDR1 SGHDT, CDR2 YYEEEE. The CDR3 length is 13 residues. Trimming cost V 0 bases and J 5 bases, with 6 bases left between them. The CDR3 sequence is CASSLDRDQPQHF. CDR3 bases: TGTGCCAGCAGCTTGGACAGGGATCAGCCCCAGCATTTT.

V usage is TRBV2 and J usage is TRBJ2-7, with D uncertain. Per the germline V gene, CDR1 is SNHLY and CDR2 is FYNNEI. The V end was cut by 4 bases, the J end by 11 bases, with 9 bases between. The CDR3 is 10 residues long. DNA for the CDR3: TGTGCCAGCAGTGGGGCCACGAAGTACTTC. Protein product: CASSGATKYF.

A remark on this clone: This may be a read error: a much more frequent sequence differs by one nucleotide. The genes are TRBV5-1 and TRBJ2-2; a possible D gene is TRBD1 (6 bases). The germline V gene has CDR1 SGHRS and CDR2 YFSETQ. This CDR3 spans 15 amino acids. Trimming left V 3 bases short and J 0 bases short, with 9 bases between. The CDR3 nucleotides read TGCGCCAGCAGCTGGGGGACAACGAACACCGGGGAGCTGTTTTTT. As protein: CASSWGTTNTGELFF.

Concerning this clone: The sample has other DNA sequences that encode this CDR3 too. V gene TRBV4-3 combines with J gene TRBJ2-7; the match to TRBD1 covers 9 bases. The V and J ends lost 1 base and 4 bases, in that order; junction bases with no gene match: 8. CDR3 length equals 16 residues. Looked up from germline, CDR1 is LGHNA and CDR2 is YSLEER. In nucleotides, the CDR3 is TGCGCCAGCAGCCAAGGTGGTGGGGACAGGGAGTACGAGCAGTACTTC. It translates to CASSQGGGDREYEQYF.

Comment on this clone: The same CDR3 arises from other DNA sequences in this sample as well. The genes are TRBV7-2 and TRBJ2-1; 12 bases match TRBD2. Trimming cost V 2 bases and J 7 bases; bases outside gene matches: 3. Germline V gene data show CDR1 as SGHTA and CDR2 as FQGNSA. There are 15 residues in the CDR3. The CDR3 region is CASSLRLAGGNEQFF. The CDR3 DNA reads TGTGCCAGCAGCTTAAGGCTAGCGGGGGGGAATGAGCAGTTCTTC.

The J gene is TRBJ2-2, the V gene TRBV11-3, with a possible D match to TRBD1 (5 bases). Per germline, CDR1 SGHNT and CDR2 YENEEA. The V end was cut by 2 bases, the J end by 4 bases, with 11 bases between. This CDR3 is 15 amino acids long. The CDR3 sequence: CASSLLQGGTGELFF. In DNA form, the CDR3 reads TGTGCCAGCAGCTTACTTCAGGGTGGCACCGGGGAGCTGTTTTTT.

V and J are TRBV6-1 and TRBJ1-1; D perhaps matches TRBD1 (5 bases). The CDR3 covers 14 residues. Germline assignment: CDR1 MNHNS and CDR2 SASEGT. V gave up 3 bases and J gave up 5 bases, with 13 bases separating them. CDR3 DNA sequence: TGTGCCAGCAGTGACTCCGGGGCGCGGACTGAAGCTTTCTTT. This codes for CASSDSGARTEAFF.

J is TRBJ2-1 and V is TRBV9, with 10 bases aligning to TRBD2. V lost 3 bases and J lost 5; bases outside the gene matches: 5. The CDR3 sequence is 15 residues long. Germline V lookup: CDR1 SGDLS, CDR2 YYNGEE. CDR3 nucleotide sequence: TGTGCCAGCAGCGCTACTAGCGGGGCTCACAATGAGCAGTTCTTC. Protein product: CASSATSGAHNEQFF.

V and J are TRBV28 and TRBJ1-3, with unresolved D. Trimming took 2 bases from V and 0 from J, leaving 8 bases between them. The CDR3 runs 15 residues. The germline V gene encodes CDR1 MDHEN and CDR2 SYDVKM. The CDR3 spells CASSLIWDSGNTIYF. CDR3 DNA sequence: TGTGCCAGCAGTTTAATCTGGGACTCTGGAAACACCATATATTTT.

In this sample, this clone turned up once. V is TRBV7-6 and J is TRBJ1-1; no firm D call. The germline CDR1 and CDR2 sequences are SGHVS and FNYEAQ. The CDR3 is 14 amino acids. V was cut by 1 base and J by 3 bases, with 9 bases left in between. The CDR3 spells CASSLGVRDTEAFF. The CDR3 bases are TGTGCCAGCAGCTTAGGGGTCCGGGACACTGAAGCTTTCTTT.

The chain combines TRBV7-8 with TRBJ2-7, with a possible D match to TRBD1 (7 bases). Trimming removed 4 bases from V and 5 bases from J, with 18 bases in between. The CDR3 has 15 amino acids. CDR1 is SGHVS, CDR2 FQNEAQ, per germline. This CDR3 reads CASSSTLGGGHEQYF. For the CDR3, the DNA is TGTGCCAGCAGCTCCACGCTTGGAGGGGGCCACGAGCAGTACTTC.

At least ten counts were recorded for this clone. Other DNA sequences in this specimen translate into the identical CDR3. CDR3 sequence: CASSPTDTQYF. CDR3 DNA: TGTGCCAGCTCACCCACAGATACGCAGTATTTT. The genes are TRBV18 and TRBJ2-3, with no clear D. This CDR3 spans 11 amino acids. CDR1 and CDR2 from the germline V gene are KGHSH and LQKENI. The ends were cut back, 3 bases at V and 2 bases at J, with 0 bases in the middle.

The chain uses TRBV28 and TRBJ1-1; maybe TRBD1 (6 bases). The CDR3 totals 16 residues. The germline V gene has CDR1 MDHEN and CDR2 SYDVKM. V shed 4 bases and J shed 5 bases, with 20 bases lying between them. This CDR3 reads CASSSGNRGGLTEAFF. DNA of the CDR3: TGTGCCAGCAGTTCGGGGAACCGAGGGGGATTGACTGAAGCTTTCTTT. The full variable domain, its missing parts supplied by reference TRBV28 and TRBJ1-1, is DVKVTQSSRYLVKRTGEKVFLECVQDMDHENMFWYRQDPGLGLRLIYFSYDVKMKEKGDIPEGYSVSREKKERFSLILESASTNQTSMYLCASSSGNRGGLTEAFFGQGTRLTVV.

Worth noting for this clone: Additional DNA sequences in this sample encode the identical CDR3. The chain is built from TRBV7-9 and TRBJ2-2; D call uncertain. Deletions cut 6 bases from V and 4 bases from J, with 3 bases between. Germline V CDR1 and CDR2: SEHNR, FQNEAQ (reference sequence). CDR3 length equals 11 residues. This chain's CDR3 is CASRVTGELFF. CDR3 nucleotide sequence: TGTGCCAGCAGGGTCACCGGGGAGCTGTTTTTT.

The chain employs TRBV4-3 and TRBJ2-5, with D unresolved. The CDR3 covers 13 residues. With 1 base removed from V and 1 base from J, the gap between germline ends came to 4 bases. The germline V gene encodes CDR1 LGHNA and CDR2 YSLEER. The CDR3 DNA is TGCGCCAGCAGCCAAGGTAGCCAAGAGACCCAGTACTTC. Translating gives CASSQGSQETQYF.

V gene TRBV7-2 combines with J gene TRBJ1-2; unclear D gene. This CDR3 has 13 residues. Germline loops: CDR1 SGHTA, CDR2 FQGNSA. Trimming left V 5 bases short and J 0 bases short, with 7 bases between. The CDR3 spells CASSAEANYGYTF. Here the CDR3 DNA reads TGTGCCAGCAGCGCCGAAGCTAACTATGGCTACACCTTC.